Sequencing of this TCR beta chain was carried out in a study of T-cell reconstitution after alpha-beta-depleted transplantation in children. The CDR3 has 15 amino acids. Germline CDR1 is LGHDT and CDR2 is YNNKEL (reference sequence). V was shortened by 4 bases and J by 8 bases, with 20 bases between the two germline ends. Preparation of the TCRbeta library was carried out with unique molecular identifiers. TCRdb re-analysed the PCR reads in MiXCR, keeping a single row per CDR3 protein. The profile shows around 370,000 distinct CDR3 sequences, about a tenth of them singletons. Material: PBMCs from the stem cell graft donor, obtained from the stem cell graft. The chain employs TRBV3-1 and TRBJ1-1; a possible D gene is TRBD1 (6 bases). This receptor was obtained from a human donor who donated a stem cell graft to a child with acute lymphoblastic leukemia. The DNA for the CDR3 is TGTGCCAGCAGCCGCACAGGGCAACTGGGGTCGGAAGCTTTCTTT. Translating gives CASSRTGQLGSEAFF.